The clone carrying this T cell receptor (beta chain) has just a few counts. Some clones are missing from TCRdb's copy, which holds only in-frame ones; the method was immunoSEQ multiplex PCR. The data contain tens of thousands of clones, over 80% of them singletons. With 4 bases removed from V and 2 bases from J, the gap between germline ends came to 11 bases. The CDR3 covers 14 residues. Germline V gene data show CDR1 as SGHNT and CDR2 as YENEEA. These data originate in a study of blood T cell repertoires in COVID-19. Study-wide background: Spain, Italy and the United States supplied samples that represented acute and convalescent COVID-19. Nucleic acid was either cDNA or gDNA, and it came from T cells, B-cell-depleted T cells, or PBMCs.

The material sequenced was peripheral blood. The chain is built from TRBV11-3 and TRBJ1-1; possibly TRBD1 for D (5 bases). This clonotype was obtained from a man older than 75 with active or convalescent COVID-19. The CDR3 nucleotides are TGTGCCAGCAGCTCAGGGATTTTAAACACTGAAGCTTTCTTT. It codes for CASSSGILNTEAFF.